This TCR beta chain was profiled in a study of shared clonotypes between healthy human individuals. Germline CDR1 reads MGHRA; CDR2 reads YSYEKL. J gave up 9 bases and V 0 bases, and 8 bases lay outside the gene matches. The CDR3 has 15 amino acids. Sequenced by immunoSEQ multiplex PCR; TCRdb stores in-frame clones only, minus some. This sample carries some 2,500,000 clones, over 85% of them seen once, and the ten largest clones take around 0.37%. The count of this clone is one. The receptor was isolated from a man younger than 35 in good health. Some clones in this sample may be carry-over from other donors' samples. The sequencing input was naive CD4+ T cells from PBMCs. Subset here: CD45RA+ positively selected. The rearrangement links TRBV4-1 to TRBJ2-1, with 7 nucleotides matching TRBD2. The CDR3 sequence is CASSQDMGGPGEQFF. CDR3 in DNA: TGCGCCAGCAGCCAAGATATGGGAGGGCCAGGTGAGCAGTTCTTC.